Below are 8 T cell receptor beta chains sequenced from a single sample in a study of blood T cell repertoires in COVID-19. Repertoires were generated with immunoSEQ multiplex PCR, while TCRdb's copy carries only in-frame clones and drops some. The sample yields 110,000 to 150,000 clones, 84% seen once. The sample comprised peripheral blood. These receptors all come from a man between 60 and 70 years old with active or convalescent COVID-19.

The chain combines TRBV7-2 with TRBJ1-5; tentatively, D is TRBD1 (6 bases). This CDR3 is 15 amino acids long. Trimming shortened V by 5 bases and J by 6 bases, and 17 bases separated the two germline ends. Germline CDR1 SGHTA, CDR2 FQGNSA. The CDR3 is CASSLNREVGQPQHF. As DNA, the CDR3 is TGTGCCAGCAGCCTCAACAGGGAAGTGGGTCAGCCCCAGCATTTT.

The rearrangement links TRBV29-1 to TRBJ1-2; D possibly corresponds to TRBD1 (5 bases). The V gene's germline CDR1 is SQVTM and CDR2 ANQGSEA. Trimming cost V 7 bases and J 6 bases, with 18 bases left between them. The CDR3 contains 13 residues. CDR3 in amino acids: CSAGGAEGHGYTF. CDR3 in DNA: TGCAGCGCCGGTGGGGCCGAAGGACATGGCTACACCTTC.

This chain links TRBV6-5 with TRBJ2-1; 10 bases match TRBD2. The germline gives CDR1 MNHEY, CDR2 SVGAGI. This CDR3 contains 15 residues. The V segment lost 6 bases and the J segment 7 bases; nucleotides outside the gene matches: 9. The CDR3 region has the DNA TGTGCCAGCAGCCGACTAAGCGGGGGGGGGAATGAGCAGTTCTTC. Protein: CASSRLSGGGNEQFF.

J is TRBJ2-2 and V is TRBV7-2; D possibly corresponds to TRBD2 (5 bases). Germline V gives CDR1 SGHTA, CDR2 FQGNSA. The V gene lost 0 bases and the J gene lost 2 bases, with 10 bases spanning the gap. The CDR3 loop spans 16 amino acids. The CDR3 DNA reads as TGTGCCAGCAGCTTAGCGAGGGAGAGAAACACCGGGGAGCTGTTTTTT. Protein: CASSLARERNTGELFF. The full variable domain, rest sourced from reference TRBV7-2 and TRBJ2-2, is GAGVSQSPSNKVTEKGKDVELRCDPISGHTALYWYRQSLGQGLEFLIYFQGNSAPDKSGLPSDRFSAERTGGSVSTLTIQRTQQEDSAVYLCASSLARERNTGELFFGEGSRLTVL.

V gene TRBV24-1 combines with J gene TRBJ1-5; the match to TRBD1 covers 10 bases. The CDR3 sequence is 15 residues long. The V segment lost 7 bases and the J segment 2 bases; nucleotides outside the gene matches: 4. The V gene's germline CDR1 is KGHDR and CDR2 SFDVKD. The CDR3 coding sequence is TGTGCCACCAGCCCCGGGACAGGGGGCAATCAGCCCCAGCATTTT. Protein: CATSPGTGGNQPQHF.

This chain links TRBV13 with TRBJ2-5; TRBD1 aligns across 7 bases. Germline V gene data show CDR1 as PRHDT and CDR2 as FYEKMQ (reference sequence). There are 13 residues in the CDR3. With 7 bases clipped from V and 5 bases from J, the junction kept 7 bases outside the gene matches. The CDR3 loop reads CASKGTVLETQYF. CDR3 sequence (DNA): TGTGCCAGCAAGGGGACAGTTCTCGAGACCCAGTACTTC.

The chain links TRBV5-1 to TRBJ2-3; TRBD1 matches at 7 bases. CDR3 length: 15 amino acids. V lost 0 bases and J lost 7; bases outside the gene matches: 8. The germline V gene encodes CDR1 SGHRS and CDR2 YFSETQ. CDR3 nucleotide sequence: TGCGCCAGCAGCTTGGAACCGGGACAGCACCATACGCAGTATTTT. Translating it yields CASSLEPGQHHTQYF.

The chain recombines TRBV9 with TRBJ2-5, with TRBD1 matching 11 bases. CDR3 length: 16 amino acids. J lost 5 bases, V lost 4 bases, and 10 bases had no gene match. Germline V gene data show CDR1 as SGDLS and CDR2 as YYNGEE. The CDR3 DNA follows: TGTGCCAGCAGCACTACCGGACAGGGGGCCAGGGAGACCCAGTACTTC. Its protein product is CASSTTGQGARETQYF.